This TCR beta chain appears in the sequencing data of a study of T cells after yellow fever vaccination (dated by TCRdb to between 2019 and 2020). For context, the study as a whole: Libraries from fractions with low cell numbers were prepared with the SMART-Seq v4 Ultra Low Input RNA kit. Blood was collected at multiple timepoints before and after primary and secondary immunization, and bulk PBMC replicates and cell subsets were isolated. To track T-cell clones before and after primary and booster YFV17D yellow fever vaccination, bulk TCR alpha and beta repertoires were sequenced longitudinally. Two healthy male donors made up the cohort, one aged 18 to 30 years and the other aged 30 to 40 years.

On the study overall, not on this receptor specifically: Compared with the primary T-cell response, the secondary T-cell response was faster but weaker, reaching its peak on day 5 rather than on day 15. Computational filtering was required because FACS-sorted repertoires could contain abundant contaminating clonotypes from the bulk population. The study included only a couple of donors, which limits how far the findings can be generalized. A small share of clonotypes occurred in both CD4 and CD8 compartments, likely arising from convergent recombination. After the booster, most of the clones that had expanded following primary vaccination were detected again (just under 97% of CD4 and 85% to 90% of CD8), which suggests that memory was broadly maintained.

TCR cDNA was synthesized by 5'RACE template switching, which introduced a universal primer site and unique molecular identifiers. cDNA synthesis was primed from both the TCR alpha and TCR beta constant segments. Library amplification involved two PCR steps, and the second step added sample barcodes and sequencing adapters. Sequencing of the libraries was done on either Illumina HiSeq 2500 (2x100 bp) or NovaSeq (2x150 bp). As for the original processing: Reads were demultiplexed and collapsed into UMI consensus sequences with MIGEC, and V(D)J alignment was performed with MiXCR. Using edgeR on replicate PBMC samples, clonotypes were called vaccine-responding if FDR was below 0.01 and the log2 fold change was above 5 up to day 15. CD4 or CD8 identity was assigned to each bulk clonotype according to whether the clonotype was present at higher abundance in the sequenced CD4 repertoire or the sequenced CD8 repertoire. TCRdb trimmed the raw reads at Q25, called clones with MiXCR and kept productive beta chains. CDR3 protein duplicates are merged, each entry listing the most common genes and DNA. TCRdb assigned the V and J calls; the authors' analysis was not used. The table for this sample lists tens of thousands of distinct CDR3 sequences; 7.5% to 9% of them were counted only once. The ten biggest clones cover roughly two fifths of the sample.

In the paper's terms, the treatment or condition label means: live attenuated yellow fever vaccine strain. PBMCs were isolated from peripheral blood using a standard Ficoll-Paque protocol. Dynabeads CD4 and CD8 positive selection kits were used to isolate the CD4 and CD8 T-cell fractions. TriZol was used to extract RNA from bulk PBMCs, CD4 and CD8 fractions, and dextramer-positive and dextramer-negative fractions. This clonotype has only a few counts. The antigen this receptor binds is unknown. No base quality values were provided; no much bigger clone lies one nucleotide off. Via the germline V gene, CDR1 is MNHEY and CDR2 SVGAGI. V was cut back by 2 bases and J by 13 bases, leaving a gap of 12 bases between them. The CDR3, from cysteine to phenylalanine, totals 11 residues. The only DNA kept is the CDR3, 33 bases in frame from the first base.

The source of this sequence is a man younger than 40 who received the YFV17D yellow fever vaccine. The chain joins TRBV6-5 to TRBJ2-7; the D segment could be TRBD2, given 7 matching bases. The sample consisted of CD8+ T cells sorted from PBMCs, taken on the day of the yellow fever booster vaccination. The bases are TGTGCCAGCAGTTACAACGGGGGGCTCTACTTC. It specifies CASSYNGGLYF.